The subject of this entry is one TCR beta chain. The sample is drawn from a study of blood T cell repertoires in COVID-19. In the study overall: Collection of acute and convalescent COVID-19 samples took place in the United States, Italy and Spain.

With 0 bases clipped from V and 10 bases from J, the junction kept 6 bases outside the gene matches. CDR1 is GTSNPN and CDR2 is SVGIG in the germline V gene (reference sequence). CDR3 length: 13 residues. Original handling: From reference gene primer amplification, estimates of nucleated cell counts were derived. The method was immunoSEQ multiplex PCR; TCRdb's version includes in-frame clones alone and lacks a portion of them. That table supplies the V and J calls and clone size; D and trimming were determined from the DNA. The sample has 95,000 to 120,000 clones; about 85% are singletons. The chain combines TRBV30 with TRBJ2-1; 7 bases are a match to TRBD2. This sequence originates from a middle-aged man with acute or convalescent COVID-19. The sequenced sample consisted of peripheral blood. CDR3 sequence: CAWSVGGSGEQFF. Here the CDR3 DNA reads TGTGCCTGGAGTGTGGGGGGGTCGGGCGAGCAGTTCTTC.